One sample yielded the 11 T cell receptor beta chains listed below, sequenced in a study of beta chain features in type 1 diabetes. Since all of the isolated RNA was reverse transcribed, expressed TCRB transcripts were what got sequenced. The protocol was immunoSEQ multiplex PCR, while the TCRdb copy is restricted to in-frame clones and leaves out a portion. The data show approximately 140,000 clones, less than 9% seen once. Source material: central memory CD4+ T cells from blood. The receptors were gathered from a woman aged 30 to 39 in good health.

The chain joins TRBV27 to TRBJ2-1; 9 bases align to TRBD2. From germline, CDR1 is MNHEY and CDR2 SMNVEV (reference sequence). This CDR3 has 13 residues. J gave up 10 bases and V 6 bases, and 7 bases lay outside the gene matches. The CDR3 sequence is CASRPLAGLEQFF. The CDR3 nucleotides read TGTGCCAGCAGACCCCTAGCGGGATTGGAGCAGTTCTTC.

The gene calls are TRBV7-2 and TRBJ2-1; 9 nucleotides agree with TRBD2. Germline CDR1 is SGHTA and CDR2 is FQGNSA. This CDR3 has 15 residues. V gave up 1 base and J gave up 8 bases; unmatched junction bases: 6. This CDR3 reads CASSLEGLAGYEQFF. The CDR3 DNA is TGTGCCAGCAGCTTAGAGGGGCTAGCGGGATATGAGCAGTTCTTC.

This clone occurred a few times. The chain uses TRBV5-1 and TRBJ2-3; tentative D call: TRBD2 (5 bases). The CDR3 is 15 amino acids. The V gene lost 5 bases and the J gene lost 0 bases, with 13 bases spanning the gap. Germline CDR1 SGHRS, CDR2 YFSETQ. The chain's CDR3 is CASSIGGPSTDTQYF. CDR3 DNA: TGCGCCAGCAGTATCGGCGGGCCCAGCACAGATACGCAGTATTTT.

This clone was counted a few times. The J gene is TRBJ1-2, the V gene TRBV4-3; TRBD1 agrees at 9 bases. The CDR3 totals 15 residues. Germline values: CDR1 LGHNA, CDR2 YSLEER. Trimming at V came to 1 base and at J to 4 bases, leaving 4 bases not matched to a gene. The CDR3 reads CASSQVQGQGYGYTF. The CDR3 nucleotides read TGCGCCAGCAGCCAAGTACAGGGACAGGGCTATGGCTACACCTTC.

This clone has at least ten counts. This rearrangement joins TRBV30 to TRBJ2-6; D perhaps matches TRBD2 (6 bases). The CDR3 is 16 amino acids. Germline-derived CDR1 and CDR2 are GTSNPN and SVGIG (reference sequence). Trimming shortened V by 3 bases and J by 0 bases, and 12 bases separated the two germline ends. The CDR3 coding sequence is TGTGCCTGGAGAAAAAGGAGGGTCTCTGGGGCCAACGTCCTGACTTTC. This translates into CAWRKRRVSGANVLTF.

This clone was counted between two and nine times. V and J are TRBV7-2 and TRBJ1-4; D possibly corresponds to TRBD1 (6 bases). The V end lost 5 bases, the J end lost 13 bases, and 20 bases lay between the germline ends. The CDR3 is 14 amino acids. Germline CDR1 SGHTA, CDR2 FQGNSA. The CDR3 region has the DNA TGTGCCAGCAGCCCCTCGCAGGGGCCCGGAGGACTGTTTTTT. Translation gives CASSPSQGPGGLFF.

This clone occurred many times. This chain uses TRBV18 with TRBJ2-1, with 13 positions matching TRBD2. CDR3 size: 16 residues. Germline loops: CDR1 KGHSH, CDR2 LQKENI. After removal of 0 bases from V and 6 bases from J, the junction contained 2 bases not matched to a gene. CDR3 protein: CASSPPGLAGSNEQFF. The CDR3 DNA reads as TGTGCCAGCTCACCACCGGGACTAGCGGGATCCAATGAGCAGTTCTTC.

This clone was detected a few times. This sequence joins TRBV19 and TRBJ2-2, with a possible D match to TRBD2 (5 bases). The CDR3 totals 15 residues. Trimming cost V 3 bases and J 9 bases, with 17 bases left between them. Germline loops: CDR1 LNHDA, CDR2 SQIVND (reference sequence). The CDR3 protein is CASSIIHGLDRELFF. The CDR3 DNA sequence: TGTGCCAGTAGTATCATTCACGGACTGGACCGGGAGCTGTTTTTT.

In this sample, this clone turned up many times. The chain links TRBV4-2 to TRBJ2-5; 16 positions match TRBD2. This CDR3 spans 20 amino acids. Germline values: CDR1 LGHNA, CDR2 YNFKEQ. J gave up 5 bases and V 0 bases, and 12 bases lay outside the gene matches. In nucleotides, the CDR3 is TGTGCCAGCAGCCAAGATGGAGGGACTAGCGGGAGGGCCCGTGGGGAGACCCAGTACTTC. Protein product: CASSQDGGTSGRARGETQYF.

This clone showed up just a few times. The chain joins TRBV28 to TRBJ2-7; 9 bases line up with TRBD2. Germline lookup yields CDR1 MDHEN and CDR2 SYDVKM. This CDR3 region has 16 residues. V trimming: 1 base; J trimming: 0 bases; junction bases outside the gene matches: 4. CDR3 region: CASSLSAGGSSYEQYF. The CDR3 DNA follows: TGTGCCAGCAGTTTATCAGCGGGAGGTTCCTCCTACGAGCAGTACTTC.

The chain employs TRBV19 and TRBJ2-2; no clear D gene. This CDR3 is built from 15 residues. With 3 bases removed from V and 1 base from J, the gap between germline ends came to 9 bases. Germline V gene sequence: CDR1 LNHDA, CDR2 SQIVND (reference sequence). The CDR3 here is CASSIRTQNTGELFF. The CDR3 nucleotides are TGTGCCAGTAGTATCCGCACTCAGAACACCGGGGAGCTGTTTTTT. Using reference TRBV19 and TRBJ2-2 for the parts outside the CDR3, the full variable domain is DGGITQSPKYLFRKEGQNVTLSCEQNLNHDAMYWYRQDPGQGLRLIYYSQIVNDFQKGDIAEGYSVSREKKESFPLTVTSAQKNPTAFYLCASSIRTQNTGELFFGEGSRLTVL.